Below, 19 T cell receptor beta chains from the same sample are listed, as sequenced in a study of shared clonotypes between healthy human individuals (dated by TCRdb to 2018 to 2020). Libraries were built with the immunoSEQ multiplex PCR assay. The immuneACCESS repertoire file appears here via TCRdb, limited to in-frame rearrangements. These files lack a portion of the clones; in checked studies, under half of the deficit traces to unresolved V genes, and the cause of the others is not known. Counted in this sample were fewer than 650,000 clones; 76% of them appeared once. Jointly, the top ten make up 13% of the sample. The sequencing sample was made of PBMCs. The receptors shown here come from a woman aged 40 to 55 in good health. Some clones in this sample may be carry-over from other donors' samples.

This rearrangement joins TRBV7-2 to TRBJ2-1; no clear D. V was shortened by 5 bases and J by 9 bases, with 8 bases between the two germline ends. Germline CDR1 is SGHTA and CDR2 is FQGNSA. This CDR3 spans 11 amino acids. CDR3 sequence: CASSLRGEQFF. CDR3 nucleotide sequence: TGTGCCAGCAGCCTCAGAGGTGAGCAGTTCTTC.

This chain connects TRBV9 to TRBJ2-1, with a weak D call TRBD2 (5 bases). V dropped 0 bases and J dropped 12 bases, with 16 bases sitting between them. From germline, CDR1 is SGDLS and CDR2 YYNGEE. The CDR3 has 14 residues. The CDR3: CASSVGESKSGQFF. The CDR3 bases are TGTGCCAGCAGCGTAGGGGAGTCCAAAAGCGGGCAGTTCTTC.

The chain uses TRBV2 and TRBJ1-1, with D unresolved. This CDR3 contains 11 residues. V was pared by 4 bases and J by 7 bases, with 7 bases between. Germline CDR1 is SNHLY and CDR2 is FYNNEI. The CDR3 loop is CASSGTLEAFF. The CDR3 DNA sequence: TGTGCCAGCAGTGGCACCCTTGAAGCTTTCTTT.

This chain links TRBV19 with TRBJ2-1; D unresolved. The V end lost 5 bases, the J end lost 8 bases, and 16 bases lay between the germline ends. Germline V gene lookup returns CDR1 LNHDA and CDR2 SQIVND (reference sequence). The length of the CDR3 is 14 residues. The CDR3 protein is CASSPAALQDEQFF. The CDR3 nucleotides are TGTGCCAGTAGTCCCGCTGCGCTTCAAGATGAGCAGTTCTTC.

The chain recombines TRBV5-1 with TRBJ1-2; 7 bases are a match to TRBD1. The germline gives CDR1 SGHRS, CDR2 YFSETQ. This CDR3 comprises 13 residues. V gave up 4 bases and J gave up 5 bases; unmatched junction bases: 5. CDR3 coding DNA: TGCGCCAGCAGCCTCGGACAGGAGTATGGCTACACCTTC. It encodes CASSLGQEYGYTF.

This clone was recorded many times. The V call is TRBV7-9, the J call TRBJ1-2, with D hard to call. Trimming shortened V by 2 bases and J by 0 bases, and 7 bases separated the two germline ends. The length of the CDR3 is 14 residues. Germline CDR1 is SEHNR and CDR2 is FQNEAQ (reference sequence). This CDR3 is CASSLTVANYGYTF. The CDR3 nucleotides are TGTGCCAGCAGCTTAACAGTAGCTAACTATGGCTACACCTTC.

This chain joins TRBV7-2 and TRBJ2-1, with a weak D call TRBD2 (5 bases). Germline CDR1 and CDR2: SGHTA and FQGNSA. The V and J ends lost 2 bases and 8 bases respectively, with 13 bases between them. The CDR3 contains 14 residues. The CDR3 nucleotides are TGTGCCAGCAGCTTAACGCGGGCCGCCGATGAGCAGTTCTTC. Translation gives CASSLTRAADEQFF.

Regarding this clone: Other DNA sequences in this sample translate to the same CDR3. The V gene is TRBV7-3, the J gene TRBJ2-1; possible D gene TRBD2, 5 bases. The CDR3 contains 15 residues. V gave up 2 bases and J gave up 0 bases, with 8 bases separating them. CDR1 and CDR2 from the germline V gene are SGHTA and FQGTGA. CDR3: CASSLLAGSYNEQFF. CDR3 coding DNA: TGTGCCAGCAGCTTATTGGCGGGCTCCTACAATGAGCAGTTCTTC.

V is TRBV10-2 and J is TRBJ2-1; TRBD2 matches 8 bases. V gave up 6 bases and J gave up 3 bases; unmatched junction bases: 7. CDR1 and CDR2 (germline): WSHSY, SAAADI. The CDR3 spans 15 residues. The CDR3 DNA follows: TGCGCCAGCAGGGAGAGCGGGAGTTTCTACAATGAGCAGTTCTTC. As protein: CASRESGSFYNEQFF.

The chain employs TRBV7-9 and TRBJ2-5, with TRBD2 matching over 7 bases. The end of the DNA fits TRBJ2-7 better, so the J call may be wrong. The CDR3 runs 14 residues. From germline, CDR1 is SEHNR and CDR2 FQNEAQ (reference sequence). Here the CDR3 reads CASSFDGTTYEQYF. The DNA of the CDR3 is TGTGCCAGCAGCTTTGACGGGACTACCTACGAGCAGTACTTC.

The chain links TRBV29-1 to TRBJ2-7; no reliable D call. CDR3 length: 14 residues. Germline V gene sequence: CDR1 SQVTM, CDR2 ANQGSEA. Trimming left V 7 bases short and J 3 bases short, with 19 bases between. This CDR3 is CSARLGTIGYEQYF. The CDR3 region has the DNA TGCAGCGCCAGGCTGGGCACAATTGGCTACGAGCAGTACTTC.

The rearrangement links TRBV7-9 to TRBJ2-3; tentatively, D is TRBD1 (6 bases). The germline CDR1 and CDR2 sequences are SEHNR and FQNEAQ (reference sequence). The CDR3 length is 17 residues. The germline V and J ends were trimmed by 5 bases and 2 bases, with 20 bases remaining between them. The CDR3 spells CASSQSQGLGYTDTQYF. The CDR3 region has the DNA TGTGCCAGCAGCCAGTCACAGGGATTAGGTTACACAGATACGCAGTATTTT.

The chain combines TRBV15 with TRBJ1-5, with D tentatively TRBD1 (6 bases). The CDR3 extends over 18 amino acids. Between the trimmed V and J ends, which lost 4 bases and 0 bases, there was a span of 19 bases. The germline V gene has CDR1 LNHNV and CDR2 YYDKDF (reference sequence). The CDR3 here is CATSTRRVWGRSNQPQHF. In DNA form, the CDR3 reads TGTGCCACCAGCACCCGAAGAGTATGGGGGCGTAGCAATCAGCCCCAGCATTTT.

This chain links TRBV19 with TRBJ2-5; no clear D. The CDR3 is 17 amino acids. Per the germline V gene, CDR1 is LNHDA and CDR2 is SQIVND (reference sequence). V was shortened by 3 bases and J by 4 bases, with 21 bases between the two germline ends. The CDR3 DNA sequence: TGTGCCAGTAGTATCTCCTTTAGTCGCGGAACTGTAGAGACCCAGTACTTC. This encodes CASSISFSRGTVETQYF. The whole variable domain, filled in from reference TRBV19 and TRBJ2-5, reads DGGITQSPKYLFRKEGQNVTLSCEQNLNHDAMYWYRQDPGQGLRLIYYSQIVNDFQKGDIAEGYSVSREKKESFPLTVTSAQKNPTAFYLCASSISFSRGTVETQYFGPGTRLLVL.

V is TRBV28 and J is TRBJ2-7; unclear D gene. The CDR3 runs 19 residues. With 2 bases removed from V and 2 bases from J, the gap between germline ends came to 25 bases. CDR1 and CDR2 (germline): MDHEN, SYDVKM. The CDR3 spells CASSLRSMLSTHYAYEQYF. CDR3 nucleotides: TGTGCCAGCAGTTTACGAAGCATGCTTAGCACTCATTATGCCTACGAGCAGTACTTC.

The chain uses TRBV11-2 and TRBJ2-7; tentatively, D is TRBD1 or TRBD2 (6 bases each). CDR3 size: 14 residues. V lost 0 bases to trimming and J lost 3 bases, with 9 bases between them. The V gene's germline CDR1 is SGHAT and CDR2 FQNNGV. CDR3 protein: CASSLEGGYYEQYF. The CDR3 DNA reads as TGTGCCAGCAGCTTAGAGGGGGGCTACTACGAGCAGTACTTC.

The J gene is TRBJ1-4, the V gene TRBV5-1; no firm D call. The CDR3 contains 14 residues. Germline CDR1 SGHRS, CDR2 YFSETQ. V lost 2 bases, J lost 2 bases, and 7 bases lay in between. The chain's CDR3 is CASSFGGTNEKLFF. The CDR3, as DNA: TGCGCCAGCAGCTTCGGTGGCACTAATGAAAAACTGTTTTTT.

In its sample, this clone was seen many times. This chain links TRBV29-1 with TRBJ2-2; D is undetermined. Trimming pared 4 bases from V and 1 base from J, leaving 7 bases between. The CDR3 is made up of 13 amino acids. Germline V gives CDR1 SQVTM, CDR2 ANQGSEA. CDR3 sequence (DNA): TGCAGCGTTGGGGCAGGGAACACCGGGGAGCTGTTTTTT. The encoded protein is CSVGAGNTGELFF.

The chain employs TRBV5-4 and TRBJ2-2, with TRBD2 matching over 10 bases. Unmatched junction bases numbered 7, after V lost 1 base and J lost 7 bases. The CDR3 has 16 residues. CDR1 SGHNT and CDR2 YYREEE come from the germline V gene (reference sequence). CDR3 region: CASSLSSGRSVGELFF. The CDR3 coding sequence is TGTGCCAGCAGCTTGTCTAGCGGGAGATCGGTCGGGGAGCTGTTTTTT.